This T cell receptor beta chain comes out of a study of identical twins. The length of the CDR3 is 15 residues. Germline assignment: CDR1 SGHRS and CDR2 YFSETQ. V was clipped by 4 bases and J by 5 bases, with 16 bases between them. The study, taken as a whole, reports: Fewer insertions were carried by abundant cord blood beta clonotypes, but none was seen in memory repertoires.

In regard to this clonotype: No antigen is known for it.

TCRdb redid the calling of the 5' RACE reads with MiXCR, one entry per CDR3 protein. Among approximately 700,000 distinct CDR3 sequences listed, 15% to 20% were seen once. The same data also went into a second study, on T cells expressing NK-cell markers. That work contributes: Sorted CD3+CD56+NKG2C+, CD3+CD56+NKG2C- and CD3+CD56-NKG2C+ T-cell subsets were beta-chain profiled. For several experiments, T cell sorting was restricted to the alpha-beta TCR population by means of an anti-gamma-delta TCR antibody. Dominance of the CD3+CD56-NKG2C+ fraction by these clonotypes also held in several donors.

The chain joins TRBV5-1 to TRBJ2-1; possibly TRBD2 for D (6 bases). The source of this sequence is a woman under 30 in good health. Source material: PBMCs. The chain's CDR3 is CASSTGTLGHNEQFF. CDR3 coding DNA: TGCGCCAGCAGCACCGGGACTCTCGGACACAATGAGCAGTTCTTC.